The 23 T cell receptor beta chains reported below all come from one sample, sequenced in a study of cytomegalovirus exposure and HLA in healthy donors. The primer mix had 60 Vbeta and 13 Jbeta primers. TCRdb's copy holds only in-frame clones and misses some; the assay was immunoSEQ multiplex PCR. The table lists around 75,000 clones. Material for sequencing was PBMCs. The receptors shown here come from a man aged 45-60 years in good health and CMV-seropositive.

The gene calls are TRBV5-1 and TRBJ1-1; tentative D call: TRBD1 (5 bases). The CDR3 sequence is 15 residues long. The V gene lost 2 bases and the J gene lost 0 bases, with 11 bases spanning the gap. Per the germline V gene, CDR1 is SGHRS and CDR2 is YFSETQ. CDR3 protein: CASSLGGALNTEAFF. CDR3 nucleotides: TGCGCCAGCAGCTTAGGCGGGGCCTTGAACACTGAAGCTTTCTTT. Full variable domain (rest looked up from reference TRBV5-1 and TRBJ1-1): KAGVTQTPRYLIKTRGQQVTLSCSPISGHRSVSWYQQTPGQGLQFLFEYFSETQRNKGNFPGRFSGRQFSNSRSEMNVSTLELGDSALYLCASSLGGALNTEAFFGQGTRLTVV.

V usage is TRBV5-1 and J usage is TRBJ1-4, with TRBD1 as a possible D gene (6 bases). From germline, CDR1 is SGHRS and CDR2 YFSETQ. There are 14 residues in the CDR3. The germline V and J ends were trimmed by 3 bases and 3 bases, with 9 bases remaining between them. The CDR3 nucleotides read TGCGCCAGCAGCTGGACAGCCTCTAATGAAAAACTGTTTTTT. Translated, it gives CASSWTASNEKLFF.

The chain carries TRBV4-1 and TRBJ1-1; 7 bases match TRBD1. This CDR3 has 14 amino acids. Germline lookup yields CDR1 MGHRA and CDR2 YSYEKL. The V and J ends lost 1 base and 3 bases, in that order; junction bases with no gene match: 2. The CDR3 spells CASSQVTGDTEAFF. DNA for the CDR3: TGCGCCAGCAGCCAAGTTACAGGGGACACTGAAGCTTTCTTT.

The chain is built from TRBV30 and TRBJ1-4, with 12 bases identical to TRBD1. The CDR3 consists of 14 residues. The germline gives CDR1 GTSNPN, CDR2 SVGIG (reference sequence). Germline trimming cut 2 bases from V and 9 bases from J; bases unmatched to any gene: 4. This CDR3 is CAWSPGTGGQKLFF. The CDR3 nucleotides are TGTGCCTGGAGTCCCGGGACAGGGGGCCAAAAACTGTTTTTT.

The chain recombines TRBV4-1 with TRBJ1-4; no clear D. V was pared by 4 bases and J by 8 bases, with 11 bases between. CDR3 size: 13 residues. Germline CDR1 and CDR2: MGHRA and YSYEKL. CDR3 coding DNA: TGCGCCAGCAGCCCCCTCGGGAACGAAAAACTGTTTTTT. It yields the protein CASSPLGNEKLFF.

The CDR3 nucleotides are TGCGCCAGCAGTCAACCCAAAAGGGACGGGAGCTCCTATAATTCACCCCTCCACTTT. As protein: CASSQPKRDGSSYNSPLHF. The genes are TRBV23-1 and TRBJ1-6; D may be TRBD1 (5 bases). TRBV23-1 falls under the ORF class, with uncertain function. Trimming took 2 bases from V and 0 from J, leaving 17 bases between them. This CDR3 comprises 19 residues.

The rearrangement links TRBV11-2 to TRBJ2-7; TRBD2 might be the D (5 bases). Trimming shortened V by 4 bases and J by 3 bases, and 13 bases separated the two germline ends. The CDR3 length is 14 residues. CDR1 is SGHAT, CDR2 FQNNGV, per germline. DNA for the CDR3: TGTGCCAGCAGCTCGAATTGGGAGTTCTACGAGCAGTACGTC. It is translated as CASSSNWEFYEQYV.

The gene calls are TRBV5-8 and TRBJ1-2; TRBD1 aligns across 7 bases. Germline V gene data show CDR1 as SGHTS and CDR2 as YDEGEE. Trimming removed 1 base from V and 7 bases from J; junction bases left unmatched: 16. This CDR3 has 17 residues. In DNA, the CDR3 is TGTGCCAGCAGCTTGAGAGGGACAGCCTCTTCTCTCGGTGGCTACACCTTC. Amino acids: CASSLRGTASSLGGYTF.

The CDR3 coding sequence is TGTGCCACCCGCGCGGTATATAGGAGCAATCAGCCCCAGCATTTT. This gives the protein CATRAVYRSNQPQHF. The gene calls are TRBV6-5 and TRBJ1-5, with D uncertain. Germline CDR1 MNHEY, CDR2 SVGAGI. The CDR3 spans 15 residues. V gave up 10 bases and J gave up 1 base, with 17 bases separating them.

The chain recombines TRBV7-8 with TRBJ2-5, with D possibly being TRBD1 (5 bases). Looked up from germline, CDR1 is SGHVS and CDR2 is FQNEAQ. This CDR3 spans 11 amino acids. The V gene lost 8 bases and the J gene lost 5 bases, with 9 bases spanning the gap. The CDR3 DNA reads TGTGCCAGCGCCCCAGGGGAGACCCAGTACTTC. It is translated as CASAPGETQYF.

The CDR3 nucleotides are TGTGCCAGCAGTTCGCACGAGACATCCGATGGGACTTATGGCTACACCTTC. Its translation is CASSSHETSDGTYGYTF. This rearrangement joins TRBV9 to TRBJ1-2, with a possible D match to TRBD1 (5 bases). V was trimmed by 5 bases and J by 5 bases, leaving 25 bases between them. The germline V gene encodes CDR1 SGDLS and CDR2 YYNGEE. This CDR3 region has 17 residues.

V usage is TRBV5-1 and J usage is TRBJ2-1, with a weak D call TRBD2 (5 bases). The CDR3 totals 15 residues. Between the trimmed V and J ends, which lost 0 bases and 8 bases, there was a span of 15 bases. CDR1 is SGHRS and CDR2 is YFSETQ in the germline V gene. The CDR3 protein is CASSLEVTTDDEQFF. Written as DNA, the CDR3 is TGCGCCAGCAGCTTGGAAGTGACTACGGACGATGAGCAGTTCTTC. The full variable domain, its missing parts supplied by reference TRBV5-1 and TRBJ2-1, is KAGVTQTPRYLIKTRGQQVTLSCSPISGHRSVSWYQQTPGQGLQFLFEYFSETQRNKGNFPGRFSGRQFSNSRSEMNVSTLELGDSALYLCASSLEVTTDDEQFFGPGTRLTVL.

The V gene is TRBV6-4, the J gene TRBJ1-2; 8 nucleotides agree with TRBD1. The CDR3 covers 14 residues. CDR1 and CDR2 from the germline V gene are MRHNA and SNTAGT. Trimming removed 4 bases from V and 8 bases from J; junction bases left unmatched: 9. For the CDR3, the DNA is TGTGCCAGCAGTGTCGGACAGGGACTCGGAGGCTACACCTTC. It yields the protein CASSVGQGLGGYTF.

The chain has TRBV11-1 and TRBJ1-6, with D possibly matching TRBD1 (6 bases). The V end was cut by 3 bases, the J end by 10 bases, with 10 bases between. Germline V gives CDR1 SGHAT, CDR2 FQDESV (reference sequence). The CDR3 length is 13 residues. The DNA for the CDR3 is TGTGCCAGCAGCTTCCCAGGGGTATCACCCCTCCACTTT. Amino acid sequence: CASSFPGVSPLHF.

This rearrangement joins TRBV6-1 to TRBJ1-2, with a tentative D call TRBD1 (6 bases). The CDR3 runs 15 residues. The germline gives CDR1 MNHNS, CDR2 SASEGT. V lost 2 bases and J 7 bases, leaving 17 bases between the germline ends. The CDR3 DNA reads as TGTGCCAGCAGTGAAATGGGGGCGCGGCAGAGTGGCTACACCTTC. It encodes CASSEMGARQSGYTF.

This chain uses TRBV5-6 with TRBJ2-3, with TRBD1 as a possible D gene (5 bases). The germline V gene encodes CDR1 SGHDT and CDR2 YYEEEE. This CDR3 comprises 14 residues. Trimming pared 6 bases from V and 2 bases from J, leaving 13 bases between. CDR3 loop: CASNRQTATDTQYF. CDR3 nucleotides: TGTGCCAGCAACCGACAGACAGCCACAGATACGCAGTATTTT.

The rearrangement links TRBV14 to TRBJ1-2; D is uncertain. Germline loops: CDR1 SGHDN, CDR2 FVKESK. V gave up 1 base and J gave up 2 bases, with 5 bases separating them. The CDR3 is 13 residues long. In DNA form, the CDR3 reads TGTGCCAGCAGCCAAGCCCTGAACTATGGCTACACCTTC. The encoded protein is CASSQALNYGYTF.

This rearrangement joins TRBV9 to TRBJ2-3; 8 positions match TRBD2. Germline values: CDR1 SGDLS, CDR2 YYNGEE. The CDR3 extends over 14 amino acids. With 4 bases clipped from V and 5 bases from J, the junction kept 6 bases outside the gene matches. This CDR3 reads CASSILGGGDTQYF. CDR3 DNA sequence: TGTGCCAGCAGCATCCTCGGGGGGGGAGATACGCAGTATTTT.

V usage is TRBV7-7 and J usage is TRBJ2-1, with D tentatively TRBD2 (6 bases). V shed 5 bases and J shed 0 bases, with 17 bases lying between them. Germline V gene sequence: CDR1 SSHAT, CDR2 FNYEAQ (reference sequence). The CDR3 consists of 17 residues. For the CDR3, the DNA is TGTGCCAGCAGCCCAGGTGGAGGGCGGAGCTCCTACAATGAGCAGTTCTTC. Amino acid sequence: CASSPGGGRSSYNEQFF. Using reference TRBV7-7 and TRBJ2-1 for the parts outside the CDR3, the full variable domain is GAGVSQSPRYKVTKRGQDVTLRCDPISSHATLYWYQQALGQGPEFLTYFNYEAQPDKSGLPSDRFSAERPEGSISTLTIQRTEQRDSAMYRCASSPGGGRSSYNEQFFGPGTRLTVL.

The gene calls are TRBV11-2 and TRBJ1-1, with 8 bases matching TRBD1. Trimming cost V 5 bases and J 1 base; bases outside gene matches: 9. The CDR3 covers 16 residues. Germline V gives CDR1 SGHAT, CDR2 FQNNGV. The DNA of the CDR3 is TGTGCCAGCAGCCCCGACAGGGGAATGTCGAACACTGAAGCTTTCTTT. Protein: CASSPDRGMSNTEAFF.

V and J are TRBV7-7 and TRBJ2-3, with 12 bases aligning to TRBD2. CDR1 SSHAT and CDR2 FNYEAQ come from the germline V gene (reference sequence). This CDR3 spans 16 amino acids. V shed 4 bases and J 1 base; nucleotides not matched to a gene: 3. The CDR3 DNA is TGTGCCAGCAGCTATCGGACTAGCGGGGGCACAGATACGCAGTATTTT. This encodes CASSYRTSGGTDTQYF.

As concerns this clone: Mismatch with germline at one junction end may stem from a read error. In DNA form, the CDR3 reads TGTGCCAGCAGCTCCGTCCCTGAGGCTTTCTTT. This sequence encodes CASSSVPEAFF. The J gene is TRBJ1-1, the V gene TRBV11-2, with D uncertain. The CDR3 covers 11 residues. CDR1 is SGHAT, CDR2 FQNNGV, per germline.

This chain joins TRBV5-1 and TRBJ1-1; the D is unclear. This CDR3 is 13 amino acids long. From germline, CDR1 is SGHRS and CDR2 YFSETQ. The V end was cut by 0 bases, the J end by 1 base, with 4 bases between. CDR3 sequence (DNA): TGCGCCAGCAGCTTGGCAGGGAACACTGAAGCTTTCTTT. Translation gives CASSLAGNTEAFF. The whole variable domain, filled in from reference TRBV5-1 and TRBJ1-1, reads KAGVTQTPRYLIKTRGQQVTLSCSPISGHRSVSWYQQTPGQGLQFLFEYFSETQRNKGNFPGRFSGRQFSNSRSEMNVSTLELGDSALYLCASSLAGNTEAFFGQGTRLTVV.